Here is one T cell receptor (beta chain) with its context. Its antigen is unknown. This CDR3 contains 11 residues. Trimming removed 5 bases from V and 2 bases from J, with 0 bases in between. The germline V gene encodes CDR1 MGHDK and CDR2 SYGVNS. Sequencing used immunoSEQ multiplex PCR; TCRdb keeps in-frame clones, though not all of them. The data show fewer than 150,000 clones, with 70% to 90% seen just once and 6.5% held by the top ten. These data come from a study of T cell responses to AZD1222 COVID-19 vaccine. General observations from the study: Spike-specific TCRs gained breadth and depth after people received two AZD1222 doses. Targeting of unmutated variant regions was reportedly seen in nearly half of spike-specific TCRs. Donors in the cohort were predominantly white British and more often female, and clonal diversity was possibly underestimated. No day 14 peak samples; only post-peak repertoires were characterized.

The genes are TRBV25-1 and TRBJ2-2; D is undetermined. Source: peripheral blood, taken 28 days after the second AZD1222 dose. This receptor was taken from an adult who received the AZD1222 COVID-19 vaccine. CDR3 region: CASSNTGELFF. CDR3 sequence (DNA): TGTGCCAGCAGTAACACCGGGGAGCTGTTTTTT.